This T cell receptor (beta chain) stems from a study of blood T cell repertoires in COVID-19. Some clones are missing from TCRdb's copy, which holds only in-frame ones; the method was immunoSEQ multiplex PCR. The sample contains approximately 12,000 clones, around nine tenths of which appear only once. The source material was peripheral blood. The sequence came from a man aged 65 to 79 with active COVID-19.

The CDR3 DNA follows: TGTGCCAGCAGCGGAGGTAGGGGGAGCAGCCGGAACACCGGGGAGCTGTTTTTT. Translated: CASSGGRGSSRNTGELFF. V is TRBV9 and J is TRBJ2-2, with D perhaps matching TRBD1 (6 bases). V was clipped by 3 bases and J by 1 base, with 19 bases between them. The CDR3 length is 18 residues. Germline-derived CDR1 and CDR2 are SGDLS and YYNGEE.